The 6 T cell receptor beta chains below all came from one sample that was sequenced in a study of control samples from healthy donors and cancer patients. The data were produced by immunoSEQ multiplex PCR, yet TCRdb's version contains in-frame clones alone and is incomplete. The repertoire holds over 100,000 clones, with 92% as singletons. Sequenced input: blood. These receptors were obtained from a man between 18 and 35 years old in good health.

In regard to this clone: In the same sample, other DNA sequences code for this CDR3. The rearrangement joins TRBV6-5 to TRBJ1-2; D uncertain. Per the germline V gene, CDR1 is MNHEY and CDR2 is SVGAGI. CDR3 length: 13 residues. V was clipped by 5 bases and J by 1 base, with 8 bases between them. The CDR3 reads CASSPQYNYGYTF. The CDR3 nucleotides are TGTGCCAGCAGTCCCCAGTATAACTATGGCTACACCTTC.

This clone was counted once. The chain couples TRBV7-6 to TRBJ2-3, with a tentative D call TRBD2 (6 bases). With 4 bases removed from V and 6 bases from J, the gap between germline ends came to 17 bases. The CDR3 sequence is 15 residues long. Germline CDR1 is SGHVS and CDR2 is FNYEAQ. CDR3 loop: CASSSPRSSADTQYF. The CDR3 DNA sequence: TGTGCCAGCAGCTCCCCGAGATCTAGCGCCGATACGCAGTATTTT. Looking up the rest from reference TRBV7-6 and TRBJ2-3 gives the full variable domain: GAGVSQSPRYKVTKRGQDVALRCDPISGHVSLYWYRQALGQGPEFLTYFNYEAQQDKSGLPNDRFSAERPEGSISTLTIQRTEQRDSAMYRCASSSPRSSADTQYFGPGTRLTVL.

The gene calls are TRBV7-2 and TRBJ2-3; D might be TRBD1 or TRBD2, each matching 6 bases. This CDR3 spans 15 amino acids. V was cut by 1 base and J by 6 bases, with 14 bases left in between. Germline V CDR1 and CDR2: SGHTA, FQGNSA. The CDR3 nucleotides read TGTGCCAGCAGCTTAGAGCCGGGGGCGGAGGATACGCAGTATTTT. Translated, it gives CASSLEPGAEDTQYF.

The rearrangement links TRBV7-2 to TRBJ2-3; 9 nucleotides match TRBD2. The V gene end was trimmed by 1 base and the J gene end by 4 bases; junction bases not matched to a gene: 0. CDR3 size: 14 residues. The germline gives CDR1 SGHTA, CDR2 FQGNSA. The CDR3 protein is CASSLGTSADTQYF. The CDR3 DNA is TGTGCCAGCAGCTTAGGGACTAGCGCAGATACGCAGTATTTT.

The chain carries TRBV5-1 and TRBJ1-4, with D possibly TRBD1 on 5 matching bases. CDR1 is SGHRS and CDR2 is YFSETQ in the germline V gene. The CDR3 is made up of 13 amino acids. V dropped 0 bases and J dropped 8 bases, with 8 bases sitting between them. In nucleotides, the CDR3 is TGCGCCAGCAGCTTGGAGGGGACCGAAAAACTGTTTTTT. Translated, it gives CASSLEGTEKLFF.

J is TRBJ2-3 and V is TRBV5-1; tentative D call: TRBD1 (5 bases). V was shortened by 0 bases and J by 2 bases, with 7 bases between the two germline ends. CDR3 length: 14 residues. CDR1 and CDR2 from the germline V gene are SGHRS and YFSETQ. The CDR3: CASSLEGSTDTQYF. CDR3 in DNA: TGCGCCAGCAGCTTGGAGGGGTCCACAGATACGCAGTATTTT.